The 17 T cell receptor beta chains given below trace back to one sample, sequenced in a study of shared clonotypes between healthy human individuals. TCRdb keeps only in-frame clones here, not all; method: immunoSEQ multiplex PCR. Of over a million clones listed, about 70% are singletons. Sequenced input: memory CD4+ T cells sorted from blood. Specified subset: CD45RA-negative fraction. These receptors originate from a young man in good health.

This chain links TRBV7-8 with TRBJ1-2; weak D call: TRBD1 (6 bases). Per the germline V gene, CDR1 is SGHVS and CDR2 is FQNEAQ. V was pared by 5 bases and J by 5 bases, with 12 bases between. This CDR3 region has 13 residues. CDR3 nucleotide sequence: TGTGCCAGCAGCGGCTGGACAGCGTATGGCTACACCTTC. Its protein is CASSGWTAYGYTF.

CDR3 residues: CASSSRLAPDTQYF. CDR3 bases: TGCGCCAGCAGCTCCCGACTAGCGCCAGATACGCAGTATTTT. The chain employs TRBV5-1 and TRBJ2-3, with 8 bases matching TRBD2. The CDR3 contains 14 residues. V lost 3 bases and J lost 4; bases outside the gene matches: 4. Germline values: CDR1 SGHRS, CDR2 YFSETQ.

The rearrangement uses TRBV6-5 and TRBJ2-3, with 7 nucleotides matching TRBD1. The CDR3 covers 14 residues. Trimming at V came to 5 bases and at J to 1 base, leaving 3 bases not matched to a gene. Germline loops: CDR1 MNHEY, CDR2 SVGAGI. The CDR3 coding sequence is TGTGCCAGCAGTGGCACAGGGGGCACAGATACGCAGTATTTT. Its translation: CASSGTGGTDTQYF.

J is TRBJ1-1 and V is TRBV18; no definite D call. The CDR3 contains 13 residues. Germline V CDR1 and CDR2: KGHSH, LQKENI. Deletions cut 3 bases from V and 8 bases from J, with 13 bases between. Written as DNA, the CDR3 is TGTGCCAGCTCACCTTACTCTTCGACCGAAGCTTTCTTT. It encodes CASSPYSSTEAFF.

The chain links TRBV25-1 to TRBJ2-5; 7 bases are a match to TRBD2. This CDR3 is built from 15 residues. Germline loops: CDR1 MGHDK, CDR2 SYGVNS. J was trimmed by 4 bases and V by 5 bases; bases with no gene match: 10. CDR3 DNA sequence: TGTGCCAGCAGTCCACATCGTGGGGGGGTAGAGACCCAGTACTTC. Its translation: CASSPHRGGVETQYF. The variable domain in full, completed from reference TRBV25-1 and TRBJ2-5, reads EADIYQTPRYLVIGTGKKITLECSQTMGHDKMYWYQQDPGMELHLIHYSYGVNSTEKGDLSSESTVSRIRTEHFPLTLESARPSHTSQYLCASSPHRGGVETQYFGPGTRLLVL.

On this clone itself: The same CDR3 also results from other DNA sequences found in this sample. The chain joins TRBV7-9 to TRBJ1-4; TRBD1 is a possible D gene (5 bases). The length of the CDR3 is 14 residues. V lost 3 bases, J lost 8 bases, and 13 bases lay in between. Germline CDR1 and CDR2: SEHNR and FQNEAQ (reference sequence). The chain's CDR3 is CASSLRDGDEKLFF. As DNA, the CDR3 is TGTGCCAGCAGCTTGCGAGACGGGGACGAAAAACTGTTTTTT.

This chain connects TRBV28 to TRBJ1-1; D is unresolved. Germline V CDR1 and CDR2: MDHEN, SYDVKM. Deletions cut 2 bases from V and 10 bases from J, with 14 bases between. The CDR3 contains 13 residues. The chain's CDR3 is CASSLGSVSGAFF. Here the CDR3 DNA reads TGTGCCAGCAGTTTAGGCTCGGTTTCGGGAGCTTTCTTT.

This chain connects TRBV6-1 to TRBJ1-2; D remains unclear. V was cut by 7 bases and J by 5 bases, with 11 bases left in between. The CDR3 has 12 amino acids. Per the germline V gene, CDR1 is MNHNS and CDR2 is SASEGT. CDR3 in DNA: TGTGCCAGCACCGCCGCCGGGTATGGCTACACCTTC. Its translation: CASTAAGYGYTF.

The chain carries TRBV11-2 and TRBJ2-1; TRBD1 aligns across 9 bases. The length of the CDR3 is 16 residues. V shed 5 bases, J shed 4 bases, and the junction held 9 bases outside the gene matches. Germline V gene lookup returns CDR1 SGHAT and CDR2 FQNNGV. The CDR3 is CASSPQGTGIYNEQFF. The CDR3 DNA follows: TGTGCCAGCAGCCCTCAAGGGACAGGGATATACAATGAGCAGTTCTTC.

Only one count was recorded for this clone. The chain combines TRBV6-1 with TRBJ1-5; 8 bases align to TRBD1. Germline V gene data show CDR1 as MNHNS and CDR2 as SASEGT. The ends lost 4 bases at V and 6 bases at J; junction bases unmatched: 5. The CDR3 runs 14 residues. CDR3 protein: CASSGLQGVQPQHF. CDR3 coding DNA: TGTGCCAGCAGTGGATTACAGGGGGTTCAGCCCCAGCATTTT.

V gene TRBV7-3 combines with J gene TRBJ2-5, with a tentative D call TRBD1 (6 bases). The V gene's germline CDR1 is SGHTA and CDR2 FQGTGA. The CDR3 loop spans 16 amino acids. The V gene lost 1 base and the J gene lost 2 bases, with 14 bases spanning the gap. In DNA form, the CDR3 reads TGTGCCAGCAGCTTAATGGGCAGGGGCTCTCAAGAGACCCAGTACTTC. Protein product: CASSLMGRGSQETQYF.

The rearrangement joins TRBV5-4 to TRBJ2-1; D remains ambiguous. Germline CDR1 is SGHNT and CDR2 is YYREEE (reference sequence). V lost 2 bases and J 0 bases, leaving 9 bases between the germline ends. The CDR3 covers 15 residues. The CDR3 sequence: CASSFDRSSYNEQFF. CDR3 DNA: TGTGCCAGCAGCTTTGACCGCAGCTCCTACAATGAGCAGTTCTTC. Full variable domain (missing parts from reference TRBV5-4 and TRBJ2-1): ETGVTQSPTHLIKTRGQQVTLRCSSQSGHNTVSWYQQALGQGPQFIFQYYREEENGRGNFPPRFSGLQFPNYSSELNVNALELDDSALYLCASSFDRSSYNEQFFGPGTRLTVL.

The chain recombines TRBV10-3 with TRBJ2-3, with D possibly matching TRBD2 (6 bases). This CDR3 has 14 residues. Trimming stripped 10 bases from V and 6 bases from J, with 20 bases between. The germline V gene has CDR1 ENHRY and CDR2 SYGVKD. The CDR3 protein is CASTPGLSSDTQYF. The CDR3 DNA reads as TGTGCCAGCACTCCGGGACTCTCATCGGATACGCAGTATTTT.

This clone is a singleton in its sample. The chain has TRBV30 and TRBJ2-1, with D possibly TRBD2 on 6 matching bases. V lost 5 bases, J lost 0 bases, and 8 bases lay in between. This CDR3 comprises 13 residues. The germline gives CDR1 GTSNPN, CDR2 SVGIG (reference sequence). CDR3 sequence (DNA): TGTGCCTGGGCGGGACTCTCCTACAATGAGCAGTTCTTC. This gives the protein CAWAGLSYNEQFF.

The gene calls are TRBV2 and TRBJ1-6, with 8 bases matching TRBD1. CDR3 size: 14 residues. Germline V gives CDR1 SNHLY, CDR2 FYNNEI. Losses at the gene ends were 7 bases for V and 9 bases for J; bases not matched to a gene: 8. The CDR3 DNA follows: TGTGCCAGCACAATAAAGGACAGGGTTTCACCCCTCCACTTT. It encodes CASTIKDRVSPLHF.

The rearrangement links TRBV30 to TRBJ2-5; 11 positions agree with TRBD2. Germline V gene data show CDR1 as GTSNPN and CDR2 as SVGIG (reference sequence). This CDR3 spans 13 amino acids. V lost 3 bases and J lost 9; bases outside the gene matches: 6. The CDR3 sequence: CAWRLAGVPAQYF. The CDR3 DNA sequence: TGTGCCTGGAGACTAGCGGGAGTCCCGGCCCAGTACTTC.

DNA of the CDR3: TGTGCCTGGAGTGTACAGGGGAAGGATTCTAATCAGCCCCAGCATTTT. Protein sequence: CAWSVQGKDSNQPQHF. The chain employs TRBV30 and TRBJ1-5, with 7 bases aligning to TRBD1. CDR3 length equals 16 residues. V shed 0 bases, J shed 4 bases, and the junction held 9 bases outside the gene matches. Looked up from germline, CDR1 is GTSNPN and CDR2 is SVGIG (reference sequence).